This T cell receptor beta chain originates from a study of cytomegalovirus exposure and HLA in healthy donors. The PCR made use of 60 Vbeta and 13 Jbeta primers. TCRdb keeps only in-frame clones here, not all; method: immunoSEQ multiplex PCR. The sample totals tens of thousands of clones. Study-wide points: A later analysis showed HLA-associated TCR beta chains outstripping equally common others in clonal expansion. Rare TCR sequences dominated, though some public TCRs recurred in many donors. It has been reported that TCR beta sequences accurately predicted the HLA-A and HLA-B alleles of most subjects.

The V and J ends lost 5 bases and 5 bases, in that order; junction bases with no gene match: 6. Germline CDR1 and CDR2: SGHTA and FQGTGA. The CDR3 spans 15 residues. Comments on this clone: Its antigen is unknown.

This TCR was recovered from a woman in her thirties or forties in good health and CMV-seropositive. This chain links TRBV7-3 with TRBJ2-5; TRBD2 agrees at 12 bases. Sequencing was carried out using PBMCs. CDR3 bases: TGTGCCAGCAGCCCTAGCGGGGGGGCCGGGGAGACCCAGTACTTC. This sequence encodes CASSPSGGAGETQYF.